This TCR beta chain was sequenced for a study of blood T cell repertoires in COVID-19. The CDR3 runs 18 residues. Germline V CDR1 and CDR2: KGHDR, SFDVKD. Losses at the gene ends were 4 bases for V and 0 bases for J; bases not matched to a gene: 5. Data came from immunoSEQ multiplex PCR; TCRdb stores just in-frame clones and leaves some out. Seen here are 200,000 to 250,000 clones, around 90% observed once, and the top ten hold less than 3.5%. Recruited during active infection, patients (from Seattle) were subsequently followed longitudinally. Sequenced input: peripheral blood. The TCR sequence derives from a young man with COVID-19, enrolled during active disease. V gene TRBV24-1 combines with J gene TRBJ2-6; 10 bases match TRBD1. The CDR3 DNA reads TGTGCCACCAGTGACGGGGACAGGGGATACTCTGGGGCCAACGTCCTGACTTTC. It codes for CATSDGDRGYSGANVLTF.